This TCR beta chain was sequenced in a study of T cell changes during pregnancy in multiple sclerosis. Sequencing used immunoSEQ multiplex PCR; TCRdb keeps in-frame clones, though not all of them. The sample yields 20,000 to 25,000 clones, about 89% seen once. This CDR3 has 13 residues. Losses at the gene ends were 6 bases for V and 6 bases for J; bases not matched to a gene: 5. Germline V CDR1 and CDR2: MNHNY, SVGAGI (reference sequence). This chain links TRBV6-6 with TRBJ1-2; 9 positions agree with TRBD1. Sequenced material: CD8+ T cells from peripheral blood mononuclear cells, taken in the first trimester of pregnancy. The source of this sequence is a female donor in good health, enrolled as a control in a pregnancy study. CDR3 sequence (DNA): TGTGCCAGCAGGTCCGGGACAGGGCATGGCTACACCTTC. Translation: CASRSGTGHGYTF.